Sequencing of this TCR beta chain was carried out in a study of response to subunit inactivated influenza vaccine. Study results and limitations: The authors proposed limited new T cell recruitment per seasonal influenza vaccination.

Germline assignment: CDR1 SGHVS and CDR2 FNYEAQ. This CDR3 spans 16 amino acids. The V and J ends lost 1 base and 7 bases, in that order; junction bases with no gene match: 12. From the RT-PCR reads, TCRdb called clonotypes with MiXCR, one entry per CDR3 protein. The sample has hundreds of thousands of distinct CDR3 sequences; around 20% are singletons. As for this clonotype: The antigen is undetermined.

This TCR was sampled from a man aged 50 or older who received an inactivated influenza vaccine. The specimen comprised PBMCs from blood, sampled more than 4 days after vaccination. The chain employs TRBV7-6 and TRBJ2-7; 8 nucleotides align to TRBD2. CDR3: CASSLESDGRAREQYF. The CDR3 nucleotides read TGTGCCAGCAGCTTAGAATCTGACGGGAGGGCCCGGGAGCAGTACTTC.